A selection of T cell receptor beta chains follows, all from one sample in a study of blood T cell repertoires in COVID-19. Produced via immunoSEQ multiplex PCR; TCRdb's table is partial and in-frame only. The sample contains 130,000 or so clones, 84% of which appear only once. The sample consisted of PBMCs or T cells enriched from blood (not recorded which). These receptors all stem from a man aged 40-50 years with acute COVID-19. Both conserved end residues are part of each CDR3. The D gene is left open where the match is weak.

v_gene	j_gene	len	d_gene	CDR3aa
TRBV18	TRBJ1-2	15	TRBD1	CASSPWGQGLYGYTF
TRBV19	TRBJ1-5	13	.	CASSIRGNQPQHF
TRBV21-1	TRBJ2-7	14	.	CASSKGGSGDEQYF
TRBV4-2	TRBJ2-7	14	TRBD1	CASSHGTGSDEQYF
TRBV4-1	TRBJ1-4	16	.	CASSQDAQGLGEKLFF
TRBV7-3	TRBJ2-2	15	.	CASSLNGGRNGELFF
TRBV18	TRBJ1-1	15	.	CASSRLTGTPAEAFF
TRBV5-1	TRBJ2-1	14	TRBD2	CASSSGLAGGLKFF
TRBV29-1	TRBJ2-1	14	.	CSVVVSVTYNEQFF
TRBV6-5	TRBJ1-1	13	TRBD1	CASTGTGGTEAFF
TRBV19	TRBJ2-4	16	.	CASSIWGELAKNIQYF
TRBV21-1	TRBJ2-4	22	.	CASSFGGPSNGRNPLGKNIQYF
TRBV30	TRBJ2-2	16	.	CAWSVRWARNTGELFF
TRBV19	TRBJ1-3	14	TRBD1	CASSAGQEGNTIYF
TRBV28	TRBJ1-2	12	TRBD1	CASRRTGGGYTF
TRBV6-5	TRBJ2-7	14	TRBD1	CASSYDRDFYEQYF
TRBV5-4	TRBJ2-7	16	TRBD2	CASSLVAWGGVYEQYF
TRBV6-1	TRBJ2-1	16	.	CASSESDGGFYNEQFF
TRBV19	TRBJ1-5	19	TRBD1	CASSPTGGEVLIGNQPQHF
TRBV6-1	TRBJ1-5	17	TRBD1	CASSVTGQGHSNQPQHF
TRBV27	TRBJ1-1	14	.	CASSPGGFNTEAFF
TRBV3-1/TRBV3-2	TRBJ1-1	12	.	CASTEGGTEAFF
TRBV19	TRBJ2-7	14	TRBD2	CATATGGTPYEQYF
TRBV19	TRBJ1-2	14	.	CASSILGQNYGYTF
TRBV5-1	TRBJ2-5	14	TRBD2	CASSRGGVQETQYF
TRBV6-5	TRBJ1-5	15	TRBD1	CASTATGEGNQPQHF
TRBV5-6	TRBJ1-2	12	TRBD1	CASSTGDYGYTF
TRBV7-2	TRBJ2-2	15	TRBD1	CASSSRQGAIGELFF
TRBV28	TRBJ1-5	17	.	CASLGAREPPIIGAQHF
TRBV5-1	TRBJ1-1	15	.	CASSSIGGDNTEAFF
TRBV6-2/TRBV6-3	TRBJ2-7	16	TRBD1	CASSPSRTGGSYEQYF
TRBV6-5	TRBJ2-1	12	.	CASSSYSVEQFF
TRBV2	TRBJ2-5	15	TRBD2	CASSEGNAGVETQYF
TRBV6-5	TRBJ1-5	15	.	CASSYSAEGSQPQHF
TRBV11-2	TRBJ1-3	13	.	CASGALSGNTIYF
TRBV10-2	TRBJ1-2	16	.	CASSEILGAGNYGYTF
TRBV3-1/TRBV3-2	TRBJ2-4	17	TRBD1	CASSQPGQSLAKNIQYF
TRBV2	TRBJ2-1	13	TRBD1	CASPRQGAGEQFF
TRBV2	TRBJ1-3	13	TRBD1	CAIGTGTGNTIYF
TRBV6-5	TRBJ1-1	13	.	CASRRLRGTEAFF
TRBV6-5	TRBJ2-7	15	TRBD2	CASSYSTSGSYEQYF
TRBV28	TRBJ1-2	11	.	CASSTGIGYTF
TRBV30	TRBJ2-5	15	TRBD2	CAWSVRLAGLETQYF
TRBV2	TRBJ2-7	12	TRBD2	CASGGVPYEQYF
TRBV27	TRBJ1-5	14	TRBD1	CASSLMTQGGPQHF
TRBV19	TRBJ1-1	14	.	CASSTDRYDTEAFF
TRBV3-1/TRBV3-2	TRBJ2-7	13	.	CASSQGDFDEQYF
TRBV6-5	TRBJ1-1	14	TRBD1	CASSSRGSNTEAFF
TRBV11-2	TRBJ1-1	13	TRBD1	CASSVQGTGEAFF
TRBV18	TRBJ2-5	15	TRBD1	CASSPRPRGRETQYF
TRBV13	TRBJ2-7	13	.	CASSSTTSYEQYF
TRBV18	TRBJ2-7	15	TRBD2	CASSPPLAGGGEQYF
TRBV6-5	TRBJ2-7	13	.	CASSQDMRYEQYF
TRBV4-2	TRBJ2-7	14	.	CASSQDERGYEQYF
TRBV7-3	TRBJ2-2	13	.	CASSFYRDRELFF
TRBV7-9	TRBJ2-1	15	TRBD2	CASSFGTSVYNEQFF
TRBV19	TRBJ1-5	14	TRBD1	CASSIGTGNQPQHF
TRBV2	TRBJ2-1	14	.	CASSREGGGNEQFF
TRBV12-5	TRBJ1-1	14	TRBD1	CASGLQGARTEAFF